There are a few counts of the clone carrying this TCR beta chain. The source of the sample is a study of patients and donors after allogeneic stem cell transplantation. Each CDR3 protein is one row after TCRdb ran MiXCR on the RT-PCR reads. The repertoire holds 900,000 to 1,000,000 distinct CDR3 sequences, with approximately 19% as singletons. CDR1 and CDR2 (germline): ENHRY, SYGVKD. CDR3 length equals 12 residues. V was clipped by 6 bases and J by 6 bases; unmatched bases: 5. The sequence was obtained from a human donor who was either an allogeneic HSCT recipient or a stem cell or donor lymphocyte infusion donor (not recorded which). It is not recorded whose cells these are; they may come from a transplant donor. The chain uses TRBV10-3 and TRBJ2-7; TRBD2 matches 7 bases. Sequencing was done on a sample of blood, either unsorted or a sorted T cell fraction (not recorded which). CDR3 nucleotides: TGTGCCATCAGAGGCGGGGGTGGCGAGCAGTACTTC. Translated, it gives CAIRGGGGEQYF.